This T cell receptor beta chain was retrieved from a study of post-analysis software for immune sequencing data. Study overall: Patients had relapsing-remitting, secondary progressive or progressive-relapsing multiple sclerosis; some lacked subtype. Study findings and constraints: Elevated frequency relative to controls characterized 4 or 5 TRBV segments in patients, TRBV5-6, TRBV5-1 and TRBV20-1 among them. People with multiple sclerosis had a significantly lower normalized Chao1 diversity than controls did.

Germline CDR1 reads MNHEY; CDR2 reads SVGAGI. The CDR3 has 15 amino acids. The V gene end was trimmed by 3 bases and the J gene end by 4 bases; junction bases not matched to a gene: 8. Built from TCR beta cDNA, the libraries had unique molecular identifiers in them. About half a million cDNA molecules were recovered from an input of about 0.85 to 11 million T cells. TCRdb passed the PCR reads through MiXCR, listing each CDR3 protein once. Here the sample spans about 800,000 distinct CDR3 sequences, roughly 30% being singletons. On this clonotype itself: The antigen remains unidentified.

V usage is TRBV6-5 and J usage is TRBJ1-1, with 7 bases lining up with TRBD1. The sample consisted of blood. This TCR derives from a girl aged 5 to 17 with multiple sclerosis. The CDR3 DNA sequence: TGTGCCAGCAGTTATGACAGGGCGTGGGGCACTGAAGCTTTCTTT. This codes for CASSYDRAWGTEAFF.